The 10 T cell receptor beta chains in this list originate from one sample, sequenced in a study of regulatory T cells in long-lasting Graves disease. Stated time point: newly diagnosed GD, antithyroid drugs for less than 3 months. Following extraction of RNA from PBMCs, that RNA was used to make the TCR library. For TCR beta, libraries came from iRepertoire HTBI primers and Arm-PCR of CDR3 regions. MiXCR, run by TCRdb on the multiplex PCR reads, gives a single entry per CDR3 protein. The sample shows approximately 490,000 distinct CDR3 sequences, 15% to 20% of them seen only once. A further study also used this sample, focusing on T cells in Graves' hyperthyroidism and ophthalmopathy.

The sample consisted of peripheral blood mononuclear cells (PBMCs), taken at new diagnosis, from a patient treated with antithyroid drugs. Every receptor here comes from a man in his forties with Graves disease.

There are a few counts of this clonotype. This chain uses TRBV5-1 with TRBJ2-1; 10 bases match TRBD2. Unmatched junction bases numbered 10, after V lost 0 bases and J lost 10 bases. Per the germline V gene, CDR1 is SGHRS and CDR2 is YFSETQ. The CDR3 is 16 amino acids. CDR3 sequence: CASSLGQREGPGEQFF. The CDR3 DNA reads TGCGCCAGCAGCTTGGGCCAGCGGGAGGGCCCCGGAGAGCAGTTCTTC.

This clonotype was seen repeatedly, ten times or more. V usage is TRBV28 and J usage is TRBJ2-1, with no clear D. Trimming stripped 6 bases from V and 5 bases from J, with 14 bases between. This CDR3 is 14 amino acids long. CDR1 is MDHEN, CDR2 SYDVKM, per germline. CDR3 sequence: CASSLPRVNNEQFF. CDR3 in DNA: TGTGCCAGCAGCCTCCCCCGGGTCAACAATGAGCAGTTCTTC.

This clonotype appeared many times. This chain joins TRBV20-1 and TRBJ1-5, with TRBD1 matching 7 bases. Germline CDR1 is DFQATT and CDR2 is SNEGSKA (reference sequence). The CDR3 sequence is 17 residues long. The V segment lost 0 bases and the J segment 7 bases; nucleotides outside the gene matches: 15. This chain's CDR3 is CSARDSGRGGTGQPQHF. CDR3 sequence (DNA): TGCAGTGCTAGAGATTCTGGCAGGGGGGGCACGGGGCAGCCCCAGCATTTT.

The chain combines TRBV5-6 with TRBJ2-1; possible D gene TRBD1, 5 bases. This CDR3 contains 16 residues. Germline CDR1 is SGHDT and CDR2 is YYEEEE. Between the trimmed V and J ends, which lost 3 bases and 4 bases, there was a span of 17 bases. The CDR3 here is CASSYRSGNSYNEQFF. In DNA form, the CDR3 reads TGTGCCAGCAGCTATAGATCAGGGAACTCTTACAATGAGCAGTTCTTC. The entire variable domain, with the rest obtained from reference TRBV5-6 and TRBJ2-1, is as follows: DAGVTQSPTHLIKTRGQQVTLRCSPKSGHDTVSWYQQALGQGPQFIFQYYEEEERQRGNFPDRFSGHQFPNYSSELNVNALLLGDSALYLCASSYRSGNSYNEQFFGPGTRLTVL.

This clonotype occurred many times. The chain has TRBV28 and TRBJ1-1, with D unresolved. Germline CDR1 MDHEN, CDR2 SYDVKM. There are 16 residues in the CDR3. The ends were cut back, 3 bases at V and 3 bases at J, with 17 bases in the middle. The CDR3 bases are TGTGCCAGCAGTTTTAGTCGAGTAGGGAGGGACACTGAAGCTTTCTTT. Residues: CASSFSRVGRDTEAFF.

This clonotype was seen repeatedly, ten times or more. The CDR3 DNA reads as TGCAGTGCTAGAGTTGGCCCGGCCCATGAGCAGTTCTTC. It translates to CSARVGPAHEQFF. This chain uses TRBV20-1 with TRBJ2-1; no firm D call. The V and J ends lost 1 base and 8 bases respectively, with 12 bases between them. The CDR3 length is 13 residues. Germline V CDR1 and CDR2: DFQATT, SNEGSKA (reference sequence).

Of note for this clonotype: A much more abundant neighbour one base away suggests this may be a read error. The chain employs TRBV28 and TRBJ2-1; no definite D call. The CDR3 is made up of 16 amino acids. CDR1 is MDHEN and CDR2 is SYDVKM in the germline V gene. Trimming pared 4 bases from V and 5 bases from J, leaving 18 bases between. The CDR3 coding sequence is TGTGCCAGCAGTTATCTTTCGGGTAGGACCCACAATGAGCAGTTCTTC. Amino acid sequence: CASSYLSGRTHNEQFF. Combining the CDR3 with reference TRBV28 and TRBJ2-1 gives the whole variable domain DVKVTQSSRYLVKRTGEKVFLECVQDMDHENMFWYRQDPGLGLRLIYFSYDVKMKEKGDIPEGYSVSREKKERFSLILESASTNQTSMYLCASSYLSGRTHNEQFFGPGTRLTVL.

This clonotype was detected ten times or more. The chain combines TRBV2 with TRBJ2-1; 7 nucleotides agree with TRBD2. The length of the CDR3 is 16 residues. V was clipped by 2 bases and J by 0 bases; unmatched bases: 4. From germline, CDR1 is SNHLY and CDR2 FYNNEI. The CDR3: CASSEFGGSSYNEQFF. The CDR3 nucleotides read TGTGCCAGCAGTGAATTCGGGGGGAGCTCCTACAATGAGCAGTTCTTC. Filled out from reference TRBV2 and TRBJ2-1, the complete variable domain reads EPEVTQTPSHQVTQMGQEVILRCVPISNHLYFYWYRQILGQKVEFLVSFYNNEISEKSEIFDDQFSVERPDGSNFTLKIRSTKLEDSAMYFCASSEFGGSSYNEQFFGPGTRLTVL.

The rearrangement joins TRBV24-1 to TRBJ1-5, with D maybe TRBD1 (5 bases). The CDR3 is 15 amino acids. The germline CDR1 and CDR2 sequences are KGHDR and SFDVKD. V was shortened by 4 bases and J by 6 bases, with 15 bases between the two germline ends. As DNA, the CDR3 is TGTGCCACCAGTGACCGGGACCGAGCGTTTCAGCCCCAGCATTTT. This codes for CATSDRDRAFQPQHF.

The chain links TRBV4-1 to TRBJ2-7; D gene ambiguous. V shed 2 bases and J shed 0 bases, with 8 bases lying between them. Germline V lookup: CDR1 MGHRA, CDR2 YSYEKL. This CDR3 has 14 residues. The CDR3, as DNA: TGCGCCAGCAGCCAACCACAGCGCTCCTACGAGCAGTACTTC. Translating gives CASSQPQRSYEQYF.